The 26 T cell receptor beta chains reported below all come from one sample, sequenced in a study of control samples from healthy donors and cancer patients. Clones were read by immunoSEQ multiplex PCR, and TCRdb kept only the in-frame ones, dropping some. The table has roughly 130,000 clones, 80% to 95% seen once. Sequenced sample: blood. These receptors originate from a young man in good health.

The chain has TRBV29-1 and TRBJ2-2; 9 nucleotides line up with TRBD1. The CDR3 has 15 residues. Germline CDR1 and CDR2: SQVTM and ANQGSEA. V shed 2 bases, J shed 0 bases, and the junction held 1 base outside the gene matches. The CDR3 DNA is TGCAGCGTTGAAAGACAGGGGGCGAACACCGGGGAGCTGTTTTTT. It yields the protein CSVERQGANTGELFF.

This clone has just one count. The rearrangement links TRBV11-2 to TRBJ2-1, with 8 bases fitting TRBD2. Germline V gene data show CDR1 as SGHAT and CDR2 as FQNNGV. Unmatched junction bases numbered 19, after V lost 11 bases and J lost 10 bases. This CDR3 comprises 15 residues. For the CDR3, the DNA is TGTGCCTCCTCAGGGGTTGCTAGCGGGCCGGGGGAGCAGTTCTTC. It encodes CASSGVASGPGEQFF.

The chain has TRBV19 and TRBJ1-1, with D possibly TRBD1 on 5 matching bases. Trimming removed 3 bases from V and 0 bases from J, with 11 bases in between. There are 15 residues in the CDR3. Germline values: CDR1 LNHDA, CDR2 SQIVND (reference sequence). Here the CDR3 reads CASSIWGPLNTEAFF. Here the CDR3 DNA reads TGTGCCAGTAGTATCTGGGGACCGTTGAACACTGAAGCTTTCTTT.

The chain links TRBV10-1 to TRBJ2-1; 9 bases map to TRBD2. CDR1 WNHNN and CDR2 SYGVQD come from the germline V gene (reference sequence). The CDR3 extends over 16 amino acids. Unmatched junction bases numbered 7, after V lost 4 bases and J lost 3 bases. CDR3 DNA sequence: TGCGCCAGCAGTGGGGCTAGCGGGACTCTCTACAATGAGCAGTTCTTC. It translates to CASSGASGTLYNEQFF.

The chain uses TRBV30 and TRBJ1-1; D not resolved. Trimming cost V 2 bases and J 2 bases, with 9 bases left between them. This CDR3 has 13 amino acids. From germline, CDR1 is GTSNPN and CDR2 SVGIG (reference sequence). CDR3 sequence (DNA): TGTGCCTGGAGTATAACTGCTAACACTGAAGCTTTCTTT. This gives the protein CAWSITANTEAFF.

J is TRBJ2-3 and V is TRBV27; weak D call: TRBD2 (7 bases). Per the germline V gene, CDR1 is MNHEY and CDR2 is SMNVEV (reference sequence). The CDR3 runs 14 residues. V lost 3 bases and J lost 6, with 13 bases in between. The CDR3 bases are TGTGCCAGCAGTTTCCGGGGGGCCGTGGATACGCAGTATTTT. Residues: CASSFRGAVDTQYF.

With regard to this clone: One end of the junction fails to match germline, which may point to a read error. The genes are TRBV5-1 and TRBJ1-2; 7 nucleotides agree with TRBD1. The CDR3 runs to 11 residues. Germline V gene sequence: CDR1 SGHRS, CDR2 YFSETQ. The CDR3 DNA reads TGCGCCAGCAGTTTGGACAGGGGCTACACCTTC. Its protein product is CASSLDRGYTF. Full variable domain (rest looked up from reference TRBV5-1 and TRBJ1-2): KAGVTQTPRYLIKTRGQQVTLSCSPISGHRSVSWYQQTPGQGLQFLFEYFSETQRNKGNFPGRFSGRQFSNSRSEMNVSTLELGDSALYLCASSLDRGYTFGSGTRLTVV.

The V and J genes are TRBV24-1 and TRBJ1-6; D may be TRBD1 (6 bases). Germline values: CDR1 KGHDR, CDR2 SFDVKD. V lost 6 bases to trimming and J lost 6 bases, with 8 bases between them. The CDR3 length is 13 residues. The CDR3 reads CATSRGVNSPLHF. In DNA form, the CDR3 reads TGTGCCACCAGTAGGGGGGTTAATTCACCCCTCCACTTT.

The rearrangement joins TRBV11-2 to TRBJ2-1; D gene unclear. Germline V gene data show CDR1 as SGHAT and CDR2 as FQNNGV. V lost 1 base to trimming and J lost 4 bases, with 5 bases between them. The CDR3 consists of 13 residues. The CDR3 sequence: CASSLGVYNEQFF. Written as DNA, the CDR3 is TGTGCCAGCAGCTTAGGGGTATACAATGAGCAGTTCTTC.

The sample holds one count of this clone. The chain uses TRBV5-1 and TRBJ2-3; D is unresolved. Germline V gene lookup returns CDR1 SGHRS and CDR2 YFSETQ. V lost 3 bases and J 3 bases, leaving 8 bases between the germline ends. CDR3 length equals 13 residues. Here the CDR3 DNA reads TGCGCCAGCAGCTCTTATCAAACAGATACGCAGTATTTT. This codes for CASSSYQTDTQYF.

V and J are TRBV19 and TRBJ2-1; TRBD2 matches 9 bases. Germline V gene sequence: CDR1 LNHDA, CDR2 SQIVND (reference sequence). V shed 5 bases, J shed 3 bases, and the junction held 14 bases outside the gene matches. This CDR3 region has 18 residues. CDR3 region: CASSWPSGTPQGYNEQFF. The DNA for the CDR3 is TGTGCCAGTAGTTGGCCTAGCGGGACTCCCCAGGGCTACAATGAGCAGTTCTTC.

This chain uses TRBV2 with TRBJ2-2; D is unresolved. This CDR3 has 17 amino acids. Trimming removed 2 bases at V and 5 bases at J, with 18 bases between. Looked up from germline, CDR1 is SNHLY and CDR2 is FYNNEI. CDR3 bases: TGTGCCAGCAGTGAACCGGGCCGGAAGGATAAAACCGGGGAGCTGTTTTTT. Its translation is CASSEPGRKDKTGELFF.

The CDR3 DNA is TGTGCCAGTAGTTCCCCGGACCGGCTCTCCTACAATGAGCAGTTCTTC. Translated, it gives CASSSPDRLSYNEQFF. V gene TRBV19 combines with J gene TRBJ2-1; D not resolved. Trimming stripped 5 bases from V and 0 bases from J, with 14 bases between. CDR1 and CDR2 (germline): LNHDA, SQIVND (reference sequence). The length of the CDR3 is 16 residues.

The chain employs TRBV5-1 and TRBJ1-2; TRBD1 might be the D (6 bases). Trimming pared 3 bases from V and 4 bases from J, leaving 16 bases between. CDR1 is SGHRS, CDR2 YFSETQ, per germline. CDR3 length: 15 amino acids. Written as DNA, the CDR3 is TGCGCCAGCAGCTCTCAGGGGACGCAGGGCTATGGCTACACCTTC. Its protein product is CASSSQGTQGYGYTF.

The chain recombines TRBV4-3 with TRBJ2-1, with D maybe TRBD2 (6 bases). V was trimmed by 0 bases and J by 3 bases, leaving 15 bases between them. Germline-derived CDR1 and CDR2 are LGHNA and YSLEER. CDR3 length equals 17 residues. The CDR3 DNA reads as TGCGCCAGCAGCCAAGAGCGTTTGGCGGGACTCTACAATGAGCAGTTCTTC. This sequence encodes CASSQERLAGLYNEQFF.

CDR3 loop: CATSDLSRRAYEQYV. Written as DNA, the CDR3 is TGTGCCACCAGTGATTTGTCCAGGCGGGCCTACGAGCAGTACGTC. The genes are TRBV24-1 and TRBJ2-7; D may be TRBD2 (5 bases). The germline V gene encodes CDR1 KGHDR and CDR2 SFDVKD. Trimming removed 0 bases from V and 2 bases from J, with 10 bases in between. CDR3 size: 15 residues.

The gene calls are TRBV6-5 and TRBJ2-7; D possibly uses TRBD1 or TRBD2 (6 bases each). Germline values: CDR1 MNHEY, CDR2 SVGAGI. CDR3 length: 14 amino acids. V gave up 5 bases and J gave up 5 bases, with 16 bases separating them. Here the CDR3 reads CASSRRGRLDEQYF. CDR3 coding DNA: TGTGCCAGCAGTCGCAGGGGACGACTAGACGAGCAGTACTTC.

The chain has TRBV28 and TRBJ2-3; TRBD1 aligns across 8 bases. CDR3 length: 15 residues. Germline-derived CDR1 and CDR2 are MDHEN and SYDVKM. The V segment lost 4 bases and the J segment 2 bases; nucleotides outside the gene matches: 5. The CDR3 loop reads CASSSQGANTDTQYF. The CDR3, as DNA: TGTGCCAGCAGTTCCCAGGGGGCTAACACAGATACGCAGTATTTT.

This chain joins TRBV6-5 and TRBJ2-3; D could derive from TRBD1 or TRBD2 (5 bases each). Germline assignment: CDR1 MNHEY and CDR2 SVGAGI. Trimming shortened V by 6 bases and J by 4 bases, and 8 bases separated the two germline ends. This CDR3 is built from 12 residues. This CDR3 reads CASREGPDTQYF. In DNA form, the CDR3 reads TGTGCCAGCAGAGAGGGGCCAGATACGCAGTATTTT.

The gene calls are TRBV27 and TRBJ1-6; no clear D gene. The germline V gene has CDR1 MNHEY and CDR2 SMNVEV (reference sequence). V lost 6 bases to trimming and J lost 6 bases, with 9 bases between them. This CDR3 is built from 13 residues. As DNA, the CDR3 is TGTGCCAGCAGGGACGGCGCTAATTCACCCCTCCACTTT. The encoded protein is CASRDGANSPLHF.

The V call is TRBV5-1, the J call TRBJ1-2; D perhaps matches TRBD1 (5 bases). The V and J ends lost 0 bases and 7 bases respectively, with 13 bases between them. Germline V gene data show CDR1 as SGHRS and CDR2 as YFSETQ. CDR3 length equals 14 residues. CDR3 bases: TGCGCCAGCAGCTTGGTAGGGCAGGGACCTGGCTACACCTTC. Encoded protein: CASSLVGQGPGYTF.

A single count supports this clone. The gene calls are TRBV7-9 and TRBJ1-1, with D unclear. The CDR3 spans 13 residues. The V end lost 9 bases, the J end lost 2 bases, and 13 bases lay between the germline ends. From germline, CDR1 is SEHNR and CDR2 FQNEAQ (reference sequence). The CDR3 region is CASLRGVNTEAFF. The CDR3 coding sequence is TGTGCCAGTCTCCGTGGGGTAAACACTGAAGCTTTCTTT. The whole variable domain, filled in from reference TRBV7-9 and TRBJ1-1, reads DTGVSQNPRHKITKRGQNVTFRCDPISEHNRLYWYRQTLGQGPEFLTYFQNEAQLEKSRLLSDRFSAERPKGSFSTLEIQRTEQGDSAMYLCASLRGVNTEAFFGQGTRLTVV.

On this clone: The junction differs from germline at one of its ends, possibly a read error. The rearrangement links TRBV2 to TRBJ1-3; no firm D call. This CDR3 has 14 residues. The germline gives CDR1 SNHLY, CDR2 FYNNEI. CDR3 amino acids: CASSERVRGDTIYF. CDR3 DNA sequence: TGTGCCAGCAGTGAGCGGGTCCGTGGAGACACCATATATTTT.

The count of this clone is one. The chain joins TRBV2 to TRBJ2-1; TRBD2 matches 8 bases. V gave up 4 bases and J gave up 2 bases; unmatched junction bases: 7. The CDR3 runs 16 residues. Germline V CDR1 and CDR2: SNHLY, FYNNEI. Here the CDR3 DNA reads TGTGCCAGCAGTGGCGGGGGGTCGGGGACCTACAATGAGCAGTTCTTC. As protein: CASSGGGSGTYNEQFF.

The chain is built from TRBV5-1 and TRBJ2-3; 8 nucleotides line up with TRBD2. Germline CDR1 and CDR2: SGHRS and YFSETQ. The CDR3 length is 16 residues. With V trimmed by 4 bases and J by 1 base, 8 bases remained unmatched. The CDR3 loop reads CASSLGTRGGTDTQYF. The CDR3 coding sequence is TGCGCCAGCAGCCTCGGGACTAGAGGAGGCACAGATACGCAGTATTTT.

This clone was observed a handful of times. The chain employs TRBV6-6 and TRBJ1-2; unclear D gene. This CDR3 has 14 amino acids. CDR1 and CDR2 from the germline V gene are MNHNY and SVGAGI (reference sequence). The ends were cut back, 6 bases at V and 7 bases at J, with 18 bases in the middle. In nucleotides, the CDR3 is TGTGCCAGCAGCCTCATCTTGGTTTTGGGTGGCTACACCTTC. Translating it yields CASSLILVLGGYTF.